These 28 T cell receptor beta chains originate from one sample sequenced in a study of cytomegalovirus exposure and HLA in healthy donors. Amplification used 60 Vbeta primers and 13 Jbeta primers. Sequenced by immunoSEQ multiplex PCR; TCRdb stores in-frame clones only, minus some. The sample holds around 60,000 clones; roughly 73% are singletons and the top ten take around 21%. Sequencing input: PBMCs. These receptors were obtained from a woman in her forties in good health and CMV-seropositive.

This clone was counted a single time. The V and J genes are TRBV30 and TRBJ2-2; D perhaps matches TRBD2 (5 bases). Germline V gives CDR1 GTSNPN, CDR2 SVGIG (reference sequence). V was pared by 0 bases and J by 3 bases, with 14 bases between. The CDR3 extends over 16 amino acids. CDR3 region: CAWSVRWRSDTGELFF. CDR3 in DNA: TGTGCCTGGAGTGTAAGGTGGAGGTCGGACACCGGGGAGCTGTTTTTT.

The genes are TRBV2 and TRBJ1-3; 9 positions agree with TRBD1. CDR1 SNHLY and CDR2 FYNNEI come from the germline V gene. Trimming took 6 bases from V and 7 from J; bases not matched to a gene: 1. This CDR3 region has 12 residues. For the CDR3, the DNA is TGTGCCAGCAGGGACAGGGGTAACACCATATATTTT. Translated, it gives CASRDRGNTIYF.

CDR3 bases: TGTGCCAGCAGCGTAAGACAGGGAAGAGATACGCAGTATTTT. This gives the protein CASSVRQGRDTQYF. The rearrangement uses TRBV5-8 and TRBJ2-3; 7 bases line up with TRBD1. Per the germline V gene, CDR1 is SGHTS and CDR2 is YDEGEE. This CDR3 has 14 residues. With V trimmed by 4 bases and J by 5 bases, 7 bases remained unmatched.

This clone showed up just once. This chain connects TRBV9 to TRBJ1-1; no definite D call. Germline-derived CDR1 and CDR2 are SGDLS and YYNGEE. This CDR3 spans 14 amino acids. The V and J ends lost 4 bases and 6 bases respectively, with 16 bases between them. CDR3 amino acids: CASSPTRVMPEAFF. The CDR3 DNA reads as TGTGCCAGCAGCCCCACCCGGGTAATGCCTGAAGCTTTCTTT.

The V gene is TRBV6-6, the J gene TRBJ2-7; the match to TRBD2 covers 8 bases. CDR3 length equals 16 residues. V trimming: 0 bases; J trimming: 6 bases; junction bases outside the gene matches: 10. Germline CDR1 reads MNHNY; CDR2 reads SVGAGI (reference sequence). The CDR3, as DNA: TGTGCCAGCAGTTACTCGCCCCTAGCGGGCGGGGCCGAGCAGTACTTC. Residues: CASSYSPLAGGAEQYF.

The gene calls are TRBV4-3 and TRBJ1-4; 7 nucleotides line up with TRBD1. V shed 1 base, J shed 7 bases, and the junction held 9 bases outside the gene matches. The CDR3 length is 16 residues. Germline CDR1 LGHNA, CDR2 YSLEER. The CDR3 coding sequence is TGCGCCAGCAGCCAAGTCGCGGGACAGCCTGGTGAAAAACTGTTTTTT. Its translation is CASSQVAGQPGEKLFF.

The chain joins TRBV30 to TRBJ2-5, with D perhaps matching TRBD1 (6 bases). Trimming cost V 8 bases and J 6 bases, with 19 bases left between them. Germline V gene data show CDR1 as GTSNPN and CDR2 as SVGIG (reference sequence). This CDR3 has 13 amino acids. CDR3 residues: CALTGTNEKTQYF. The DNA for the CDR3 is TGTGCCCTTACCGGGACAAACGAAAAGACCCAGTACTTC.

In DNA form, the CDR3 reads TGTGCCAGCAGCTTTCCTAGCGGGGGGGACAATGAGCAGTTCTTC. Protein product: CASSFPSGGDNEQFF. The V call is TRBV7-8, the J call TRBJ2-1; TRBD2 matches at 12 bases. The CDR3 totals 15 residues. Germline V gene lookup returns CDR1 SGHVS and CDR2 FQNEAQ. J was trimmed by 5 bases and V by 3 bases; bases with no gene match: 2.

This clone was counted a few times. The V gene is TRBV5-1, the J gene TRBJ1-1; D may be TRBD1 (6 bases). V was pared by 2 bases and J by 5 bases, with 10 bases between. CDR3 length: 13 amino acids. CDR1 is SGHRS, CDR2 YFSETQ, per germline. In DNA, the CDR3 is TGCGCCAGCAGCTTTGGGCAGGGGACTGAAGCTTTCTTT. Protein sequence: CASSFGQGTEAFF.

The CDR3 is CASTSIANGAYEQYF. In DNA, the CDR3 is TGTGCCAGCACCTCGATTGCAAACGGGGCCTACGAGCAGTACTTC. The V call is TRBV4-2, the J call TRBJ2-7; tentative D call: TRBD2 (5 bases). This CDR3 is 15 amino acids long. Germline V CDR1 and CDR2: LGHNA, YNFKEQ. V lost 7 bases and J lost 2, with 18 bases in between.

The chain recombines TRBV5-1 with TRBJ1-3; TRBD1 matches 7 bases. With 3 bases clipped from V and 2 bases from J, the junction kept 5 bases outside the gene matches. The CDR3 runs 15 residues. The germline CDR1 and CDR2 sequences are SGHRS and YFSETQ. The CDR3 reads CASSSDRVPGNTIYF. Here the CDR3 DNA reads TGCGCCAGCAGCTCCGACAGGGTACCTGGAAACACCATATATTTT.

The J gene is TRBJ2-1, the V gene TRBV6-5; 12 bases are shared with TRBD2. J was trimmed by 9 bases and V by 2 bases; bases with no gene match: 5. Germline-derived CDR1 and CDR2 are MNHEY and SVGAGI. The CDR3 extends over 15 amino acids. The CDR3 here is CASSYRLAGAAEQFF. The CDR3 DNA follows: TGTGCCAGCAGTTACCGACTAGCGGGGGCGGCTGAGCAGTTCTTC.

This clone was picked up one time. The gene calls are TRBV21-1 and TRBJ2-4; the listed D gene, TRBD1, was not tested against the DNA. TRBV21-1 has pseudogene status. There are 17 residues in the CDR3. The CDR3 spells CASSLTHTEVAKNIQYF. The CDR3 DNA follows: TGTGCCAGCAGCCTGACCCACACAGAAGTAGCCAAAAACATTCAGTACTTC.

This clone is categorized as medium-sized. The chain combines TRBV19 with TRBJ1-1; D unresolved. This CDR3 contains 12 residues. V shed 10 bases and J shed 5 bases, with 14 bases lying between them. CDR1 LNHDA and CDR2 SQIVND come from the germline V gene (reference sequence). The CDR3 bases are TGTGCCACCAGGCGGGCAGGAACTGAAGCTTTCTTT. This encodes CATRRAGTEAFF.

This clone came up once. V and J are TRBV5-1 and TRBJ2-3, with TRBD2 matching over 13 bases. The CDR3 is made up of 17 amino acids. Germline V gene sequence: CDR1 SGHRS, CDR2 YFSETQ. Losses at the gene ends were 4 bases for V and 2 bases for J; bases not matched to a gene: 7. The chain's CDR3 is CASSRLTSGGNTDTQYF. CDR3 nucleotides: TGCGCCAGCAGCAGGCTGACTAGCGGGGGGAACACAGATACGCAGTATTTT.

This clone was observed a few times. CDR3 DNA: TGTGCCAGCAGTCTTACCGGGACAGGGTACCGAAGGACTGAAGCTTTCTTT. It yields the protein CASSLTGTGYRRTEAFF. The V call is TRBV27, the J call TRBJ1-1, with 9 positions matching TRBD1. The CDR3 spans 17 residues. Germline V gives CDR1 MNHEY, CDR2 SMNVEV (reference sequence). The ends lost 5 bases at V and 5 bases at J; junction bases unmatched: 15.

This clone was picked up a small number of times. V is TRBV6-5 and J is TRBJ2-1, with D hard to call. CDR1 and CDR2 (germline): MNHEY, SVGAGI. Trimming removed 4 bases from V and 4 bases from J, with 11 bases in between. This CDR3 comprises 14 residues. CDR3 amino acids: CASSSGSRYNEQFF. Here the CDR3 DNA reads TGTGCCAGCAGTTCCGGGTCCAGATACAATGAGCAGTTCTTC.

This clone was counted only a few times. This rearrangement joins TRBV9 to TRBJ1-1, with 12 bases matching TRBD1. CDR1 is SGDLS, CDR2 YYNGEE, per germline. J gave up 4 bases and V 0 bases, and 1 base lay outside the gene matches. The CDR3 consists of 15 residues. In nucleotides, the CDR3 is TGTGCCAGCAGCGTAGAGGGACAGGGGGCCACTGAAGCTTTCTTT. Amino acid sequence: CASSVEGQGATEAFF.

With regard to this clone: This same CDR3 is encoded by further DNA sequences in the sample. The chain joins TRBV6-5 to TRBJ2-7; 7 nucleotides line up with TRBD1. Trimming took 6 bases from V and 4 from J; bases not matched to a gene: 9. CDR3 length: 14 residues. Germline V gene sequence: CDR1 MNHEY, CDR2 SVGAGI. Here the CDR3 reads CASRILGTAYEQYF. The CDR3 bases are TGTGCCAGCAGGATCCTCGGGACAGCTTACGAGCAGTACTTC.

The V gene is TRBV5-1, the J gene TRBJ1-2; a weak D match, TRBD1 (6 bases). The CDR3 is 14 residues long. V dropped 0 bases and J dropped 4 bases, with 10 bases sitting between them. The germline V gene has CDR1 SGHRS and CDR2 YFSETQ. The CDR3 nucleotides are TGCGCCAGCAGCTTGGACAGGGAAGGCTATGGCTACACCTTC. Amino acid sequence: CASSLDREGYGYTF.

The CDR3: CASSKSSYNEQFF. The CDR3, as DNA: TGTGCCAGCAGTAAGAGCTCCTACAATGAGCAGTTCTTC. The V and J genes are TRBV27 and TRBJ2-1; D is undetermined. There are 13 residues in the CDR3. Trimming removed 5 bases from V and 0 bases from J, with 5 bases in between. Germline V lookup: CDR1 MNHEY, CDR2 SMNVEV (reference sequence).

This rearrangement joins TRBV13 to TRBJ2-5, with D tentatively TRBD1 (6 bases). With the DNA end fitting TRBJ2-7 better, the J assignment may be wrong. The CDR3 totals 14 residues. Germline lookup yields CDR1 PRHDT and CDR2 FYEKMQ (reference sequence). The DNA of the CDR3 is TGTGCCAGCAGCGGACCGGGACAACTATACGAGCAGTACTTC. Amino acids: CASSGPGQLYEQYF.

This clone was seen a handful of times. V and J are TRBV6-1 and TRBJ2-4, with 9 nucleotides matching TRBD1. The CDR3 totals 14 residues. CDR1 is MNHNS and CDR2 is SASEGT in the germline V gene. Trimming cost V 6 bases and J 6 bases; bases outside gene matches: 6. The CDR3 protein is CASSYRGLGNIQYF. CDR3 sequence (DNA): TGTGCCAGCAGCTACAGGGGGCTTGGAAACATTCAGTACTTC.

CDR3 DNA: TGCGCCAGCAGCCAAGATCGGCGCAGGGCCACTGAAGCTTTCTTT. It yields the protein CASSQDRRRATEAFF. The gene calls are TRBV4-3 and TRBJ1-1; tentative D call: TRBD1 (5 bases). Trimming took off 0 bases at V and 4 bases at J, with 12 bases between the two ends. CDR3 length: 15 amino acids. CDR1 and CDR2 (germline): LGHNA, YSLEER.

V usage is TRBV5-5 and J usage is TRBJ1-3, with D uncertain. The V gene's germline CDR1 is SGHKS and CDR2 YYEKEE (reference sequence). The CDR3 sequence is 14 residues long. Trimming removed 2 bases from V and 0 bases from J, with 6 bases in between. In DNA form, the CDR3 reads TGTGCCAGCAGCTTAGCCTCCTCTGGAAACACCATATATTTT. It encodes CASSLASSGNTIYF.

The rearrangement joins TRBV7-9 to TRBJ1-2; 10 bases fit TRBD1. This CDR3 region has 16 residues. V was clipped by 5 bases and J by 4 bases; unmatched bases: 10. CDR1 is SEHNR and CDR2 is FQNEAQ in the germline V gene (reference sequence). The CDR3 bases are TGTGCCAGCAGCCTGACAGGGGGCGTTATGTTCTATGGCTACACCTTC. It yields the protein CASSLTGGVMFYGYTF.

V usage is TRBV9 and J usage is TRBJ1-1, with D hard to call. The CDR3 runs 12 residues. Between the trimmed V and J ends, which lost 0 bases and 5 bases, there was a span of 5 bases. The germline V gene has CDR1 SGDLS and CDR2 YYNGEE. The CDR3 sequence: CASSVDQTEAFF. CDR3 nucleotides: TGTGCCAGCAGCGTAGATCAGACTGAAGCTTTCTTT.

The CDR3 nucleotides read TGTGCCAGCAGCCCCATTGACAGGGGAGACTATGGCTACACCTTC. Translation: CASSPIDRGDYGYTF. The genes are TRBV7-9 and TRBJ1-2, with 8 nucleotides matching TRBD1. Trimming cost V 5 bases and J 3 bases; bases outside gene matches: 8. This CDR3 is built from 15 residues. Germline loops: CDR1 SEHNR, CDR2 FQNEAQ (reference sequence).